The sequence of this T cell receptor beta chain was determined in a study of T cells in Graves' hyperthyroidism and ophthalmopathy (dated by TCRdb to about 2019). In terms of the full investigation: Peripheral blood was collected at initial diagnosis, before any treatment. For training and testing, the 100 or so patients in the discovery cohort were randomly divided in a 7:3 ratio. According to the paper, TCR Vbeta CDR3 sequencing was carried out on over 130 peripheral blood samples, which came from around 43 ophthalmopathy, approximately 78 hyperthyroidism and some 17 progressor patients. An independent validation cohort of around 20 hyperthyroidism patients and more than 15 patients who later progressed to ophthalmopathy tested prospective prediction of ophthalmopathy. In several Graves' hyperthyroidism patients, the study also compared T-cell repertoires from thyroid tissue with T-cell repertoires from blood. Following sampling, methimazole starting at 30 mg daily was given to hyperthyroidism patients, and high-dose intravenous methylprednisolone was given to ophthalmopathy patients. TCR V-J signatures able to tell the groups apart were searched for in a discovery cohort of 100 patients, of whom 43 had Graves' ophthalmopathy and 57 had stable Graves' hyperthyroidism. The research as a whole found: Sample size was not statistically predetermined, and blinding of investigators to group allocation was not performed. In validation, the model predicted progression to ophthalmopathy a median of 6.5 months before onset, with roughly 70% sensitivity and roughly 77% specificity. A model built on a 13 V-J signature distinguished ophthalmopathy from stable hyperthyroidism, reaching about 88% sensitivity and around 81% specificity in cross-validation and 80%/75% in testing. Most expanded thyroid clonotypes (frequency above 0.001) were also detected in blood, suggesting blood repertoires may reflect thyroid immune responses.

The TCR beta CDR3 regions were amplified from RNA transcripts. The TCR CDR3 was subjected to a first round of RT-PCR using the HTBI primer set and the Qiagen OneStep RT-PCR kit. Libraries were constructed in a second round of multiplex PCR, after which size selection and purification were carried out. Paired-end sequencing of the libraries was performed with 100 bp reads on an Illumina HiSeq2000. The source study handled its data this way. SOAPnuke was used to process the raw data, removing reads that contained adapters or uncalled bases, had a mean Phred below 15, or lacked an exact match to the constant primer or identifier. High-quality paired reads were merged with COPE v1.2.5, and unique nucleotide sequences were defined as clonotypes. MiTCR v1.1 was used to align clonotypes to the IMGT TRBV, TRBD and TRBJ reference segments. The analysis was restricted to V-J combinations with a frequency above 0.0001, which together covered 99.2% of the repertoires. A TCS score was defined as the ratio between F50 (clonal expansion) and ExV (chaos), using BLOSUM62-based TCRdist between CDR3 peptides within each V-J. Welch's t-statistics and random forest reduced 450 to 600 V-J features to about 13, which were used in a naive Bayes classifier (R e1071). The public reads were run again by TCRdb, first through fastp at Q25 and then through MiXCR, and only productive beta chains were kept. Every distinct CDR3 protein forms one entry, paired with its most common genes and DNA. The V and J calls follow TCRdb's processing rather than the paper's. In all, the sample holds 540,000 or so distinct CDR3 sequences, and about 15% of those were seen once. Of the sample, under 8% is held by the ten largest clones.

On this clonotype itself: Its antigen target is currently unknown. Base qualities were left out, and no much larger clone turns up one base away.

A patient counted as having stable Graves' hyperthyroidism if no progression to ophthalmopathy occurred over 18 months of follow-up. Hyperthyroidism patients were newly diagnosed, with disease duration under 2 months, and aged 18 to 65 years. Any patient with an uncontrolled infection, another autoimmune disease, pregnancy or lactation was excluded. Diagnoses were established on the basis of clinical symptoms, serum thyroxine and TRAb, thyroid ultrasound, and orbital computed tomography. PBMCs were isolated from more than 9 ml of fresh peripheral blood by Ficoll-Paque density gradient centrifugation. Total RNA was extracted using Trizol reagent, and RNA quality was assessed on an Agilent 2100 Bioanalyzer. Unmatched junction bases come to 10, with V trimmed by 6 bases and J by 7 bases. Inclusive of the bounding cysteine and phenylalanine, the CDR3 is 13 residues long. This entry keeps only the CDR3 DNA: 39 bases, framed from base 1. According to the germline V gene (reference sequence), CDR1 reads DFQATT and CDR2 reads SNEGSKA.

Material for sequencing was blood. The receptor was derived from a woman aged 25 to 39 with Graves' hyperthyroidism. The V gene is TRBV20-1 and the J gene is TRBJ1-2; TRBD1 matches 8 bases in the middle. The CDR3 loop reads CSAIGQGWIGYTF. The sequence in DNA is TGCAGTGCAATAGGACAGGGTTGGATTGGCTACACCTTC.